This TCR beta chain stems from a study of blood T cell repertoires in COVID-19. In the authors' methods: Estimation of nucleated cell counts relied on the amplification of reference gene primers. Profiled with immunoSEQ multiplex PCR; TCRdb holds only in-frame clones, not every one. V, J and clone size are taken as reported in that table, and D and trimming were inferred from the DNA itself. The table has 120,000 to 150,000 clones, less than 90% seen once. The germline V and J ends were trimmed by 5 bases and 13 bases, with 17 bases remaining between them. The CDR3 sequence is 13 residues long. CDR1 is MNHEY and CDR2 is SVGEGT in the germline V gene.

This TCR came from a man in his forties or fifties with acute COVID-19. This chain uses TRBV6-2 or TRBV6-3 with TRBJ1-4; TRBD1 might be the D (5 bases). Sequencing input: PBMCs or T cells enriched from blood (not recorded which). The CDR3 is CASSLGTGSGLFF. The DNA for the CDR3 is TGTGCCAGCAGTCTAGGGACGGGTAGCGGACTGTTTTTT.